The 6 T cell receptor beta chains reported below all come from one sample, sequenced in a study of patients and donors after allogeneic stem cell transplantation. Each CDR3 protein gets one entry after TCRdb re-called the RT-PCR reads with MiXCR. The table records approximately 160,000 distinct CDR3 sequences, 25% to 35% of them present only once. The sample comprised blood, either unsorted or a sorted T cell fraction (not recorded which). These TCRs come from a human donor who was either an allogeneic HSCT recipient or a stem cell or donor lymphocyte infusion donor (not recorded which). It is not recorded whose cells these are; they may come from a transplant donor.

A few counts support this clonotype. The chain joins TRBV11-3 to TRBJ2-3, with a tentative D call TRBD1 (6 bases). The CDR3 has 15 residues. From germline, CDR1 is SGHNT and CDR2 YENEEA. Trimming stripped 5 bases from V and 0 bases from J, with 12 bases between. This CDR3 is CASSRGQSSTDTQYF. The CDR3 region has the DNA TGTGCCAGCAGCCGAGGACAGTCTAGCACAGATACGCAGTATTTT. The complete variable domain, with remaining parts taken from reference TRBV11-3 and TRBJ2-3, reads EAGVVQSPRYKIIEKKQPVAFWCNPISGHNTLYWYLQNLGQGPELLIRYENEEAVDDSQLPKDRFSAERLKGVDSTLKIQPAELGDSAVYLCASSRGQSSTDTQYFGPGTRLTVL.

At least ten counts were recorded for this clonotype. The chain uses TRBV6-5 and TRBJ1-1, with D possibly matching TRBD1 (6 bases). This CDR3 has 13 residues. V was trimmed by 7 bases and J by 1 base, leaving 10 bases between them. From germline, CDR1 is MNHEY and CDR2 SVGAGI. The CDR3 DNA reads TGTGCCAGCACCCAGACAGGGAACACTGAAGCTTTCTTT. It encodes CASTQTGNTEAFF.

This clonotype came up a few times. The chain has TRBV7-8 and TRBJ2-1, with unresolved D. CDR1 and CDR2 (germline): SGHVS, FQNEAQ. Trimming pared 0 bases from V and 8 bases from J, leaving 14 bases between. The CDR3 totals 15 residues. CDR3 in amino acids: CASSLAGSPNYEQFF. The CDR3 DNA is TGTGCCAGCAGCTTAGCTGGGTCACCCAATTATGAGCAGTTCTTC.

This clonotype has a handful of counts. This chain links TRBV20-1 with TRBJ1-4; 7 nucleotides agree with TRBD1. The germline V gene encodes CDR1 DFQATT and CDR2 SNEGSKA (reference sequence). The V segment lost 4 bases and the J segment 11 bases; nucleotides outside the gene matches: 13. The CDR3 totals 14 residues. The CDR3 is CSATKGTAGDKLFF. The CDR3 DNA reads TGCAGTGCTACGAAAGGGACAGCCGGAGACAAACTGTTTTTT.

This clonotype was observed a few times. The J gene is TRBJ1-2, the V gene TRBV5-1; D gene ambiguous. Germline lookup yields CDR1 SGHRS and CDR2 YFSETQ. The V gene lost 4 bases and the J gene lost 4 bases, with 17 bases spanning the gap. The CDR3 consists of 15 residues. In DNA form, the CDR3 reads TGCGCCAGCAGCCCCCATGATCCAAATATCTATGGCTACACCTTC. The encoded protein is CASSPHDPNIYGYTF.

The chain joins TRBV10-2 to TRBJ1-3; 7 nucleotides agree with TRBD1. Germline trimming cut 6 bases from V and 2 bases from J; bases unmatched to any gene: 4. CDR1 and CDR2 from the germline V gene are WSHSY and SAAADI. CDR3 size: 14 residues. The CDR3 bases are TGCGCCAGCAGCCTGACAGGGACTGGAAACACCATATATTTT. This gives the protein CASSLTGTGNTIYF.